This T cell receptor beta chain stems from a study of shared clonotypes between healthy human individuals. Study background: Those who served as donors were two women and a few men between the ages of 18 and 49.

Method: immunoSEQ multiplex PCR; TCRdb's copy keeps in-frame clones and lacks some. The sample has fewer than 1.4 million clones; about four fifths are singletons. Between the trimmed V and J ends, which lost 8 bases and 2 bases, there was a span of 15 bases. Germline V CDR1 and CDR2: MNHNS, SASEGT. The CDR3 extends over 15 amino acids. Division of CD4+ cells produced a CD45RA+ naive subset and a CD45RA-negative memory subset. Concerning this clone itself: Its specificity is unknown.

Study results and limitations: Generation of non-shared clonotypes was less probable than generation of clonotypes shared by all four donors. Rarefaction exposed incomplete sorted-subset sequencing despite large depth.

This TCR was sampled from a man younger than 35 in good health. Some clones in this sample may be carry-over from other donors' samples. This chain connects TRBV6-1 to TRBJ1-4; a possible D gene is TRBD1 (6 bases). The sample consisted of memory CD4+ T cells from PBMCs. Described subset: CD45RA-negative fraction. The CDR3 is CASEGEGETNEKLFF. In DNA, the CDR3 is TGTGCCAGCGAAGGGGAGGGGGAGACTAATGAAAAACTGTTTTTT.